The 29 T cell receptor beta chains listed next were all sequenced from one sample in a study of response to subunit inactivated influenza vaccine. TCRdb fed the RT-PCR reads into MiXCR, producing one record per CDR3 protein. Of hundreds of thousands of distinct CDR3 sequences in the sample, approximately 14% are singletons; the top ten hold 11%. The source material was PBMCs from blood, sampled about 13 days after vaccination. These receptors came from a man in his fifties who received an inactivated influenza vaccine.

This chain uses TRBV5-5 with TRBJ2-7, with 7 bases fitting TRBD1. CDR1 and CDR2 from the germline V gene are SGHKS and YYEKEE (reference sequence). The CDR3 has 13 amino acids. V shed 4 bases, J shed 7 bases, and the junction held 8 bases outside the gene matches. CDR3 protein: CASSKYRGWEQYF. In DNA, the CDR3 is TGTGCCAGCAGCAAGTACAGGGGTTGGGAGCAGTACTTC.

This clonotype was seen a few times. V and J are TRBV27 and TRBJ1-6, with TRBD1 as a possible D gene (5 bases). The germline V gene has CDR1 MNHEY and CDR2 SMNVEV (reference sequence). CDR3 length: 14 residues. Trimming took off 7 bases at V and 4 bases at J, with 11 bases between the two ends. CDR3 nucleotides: TGTGCCAGCAACAGGAGAGGGTATAATTCACCCCTCCACTTT. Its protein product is CASNRRGYNSPLHF.

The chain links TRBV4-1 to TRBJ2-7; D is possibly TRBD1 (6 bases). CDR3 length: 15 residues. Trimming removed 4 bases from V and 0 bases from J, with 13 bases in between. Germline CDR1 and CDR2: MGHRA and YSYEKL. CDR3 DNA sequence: TGCGCCAGCAGCCCCCTAGACAGGCTCTCCTACGAGCAGTACTTC. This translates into CASSPLDRLSYEQYF.

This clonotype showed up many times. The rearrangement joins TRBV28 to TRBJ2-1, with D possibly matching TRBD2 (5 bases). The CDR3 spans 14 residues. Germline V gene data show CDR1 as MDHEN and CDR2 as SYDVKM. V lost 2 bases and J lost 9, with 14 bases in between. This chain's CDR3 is CASSLLQLAPEQFF. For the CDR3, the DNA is TGTGCCAGCAGTTTACTTCAGCTAGCCCCTGAGCAGTTCTTC.

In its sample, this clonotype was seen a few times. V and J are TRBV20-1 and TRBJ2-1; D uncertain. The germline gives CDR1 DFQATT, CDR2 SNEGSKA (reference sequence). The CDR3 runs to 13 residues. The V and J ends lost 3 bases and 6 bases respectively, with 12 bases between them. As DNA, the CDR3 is TGCAGTGCTAGTGATCGGAGCCCCAATGAGCAGTTCTTC. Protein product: CSASDRSPNEQFF.

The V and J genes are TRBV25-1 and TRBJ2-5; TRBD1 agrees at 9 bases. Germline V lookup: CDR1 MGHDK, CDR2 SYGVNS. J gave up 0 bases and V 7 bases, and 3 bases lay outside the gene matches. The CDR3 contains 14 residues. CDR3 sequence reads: CASIGQGYQETQYF. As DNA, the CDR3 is TGTGCCAGCATAGGACAGGGGTACCAAGAGACCCAGTACTTC.

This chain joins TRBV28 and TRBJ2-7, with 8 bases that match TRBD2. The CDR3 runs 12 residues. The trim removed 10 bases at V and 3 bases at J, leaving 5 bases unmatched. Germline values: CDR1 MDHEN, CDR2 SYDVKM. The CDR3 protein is CATASGSYEQYF. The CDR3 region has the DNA TGTGCCACCGCCAGCGGGAGCTACGAGCAGTACTTC.

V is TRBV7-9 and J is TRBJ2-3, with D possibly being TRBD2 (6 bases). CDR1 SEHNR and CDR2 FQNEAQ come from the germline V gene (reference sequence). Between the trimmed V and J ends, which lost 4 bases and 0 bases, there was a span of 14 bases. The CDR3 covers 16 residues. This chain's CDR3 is CASSYPGLTSTDTQYF. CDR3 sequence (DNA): TGTGCCAGCAGCTATCCCGGACTAACTAGCACAGATACGCAGTATTTT.

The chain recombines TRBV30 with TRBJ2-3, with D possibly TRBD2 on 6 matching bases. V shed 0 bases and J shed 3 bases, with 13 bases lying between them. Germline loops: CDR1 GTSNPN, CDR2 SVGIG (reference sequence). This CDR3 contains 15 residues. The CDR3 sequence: CAWSVRGRGTDTQYF. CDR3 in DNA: TGTGCCTGGAGTGTACGGGGACGGGGGACAGATACGCAGTATTTT. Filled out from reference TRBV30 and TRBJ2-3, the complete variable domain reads SQTIHQWPATLVQPVGSPLSLECTVEGTSNPNLYWYRQAAGRGLQLLFYSVGIGQISSEVPQNLSASRPQDRQFILSSKKLLLSDSGFYLCAWSVRGRGTDTQYFGPGTRLTVL.

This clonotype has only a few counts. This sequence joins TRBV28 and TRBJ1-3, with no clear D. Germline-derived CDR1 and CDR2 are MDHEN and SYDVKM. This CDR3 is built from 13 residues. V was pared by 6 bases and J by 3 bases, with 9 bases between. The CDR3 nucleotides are TGTGCCAGCAGCGTGGATATTGGAAACACCATATATTTT. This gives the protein CASSVDIGNTIYF.

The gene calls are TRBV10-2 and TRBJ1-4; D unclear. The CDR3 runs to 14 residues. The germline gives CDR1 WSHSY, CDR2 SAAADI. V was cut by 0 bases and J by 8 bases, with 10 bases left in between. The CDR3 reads CASSESMGGEKLFF. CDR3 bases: TGCGCCAGCAGTGAGTCGATGGGAGGCGAAAAACTGTTTTTT.

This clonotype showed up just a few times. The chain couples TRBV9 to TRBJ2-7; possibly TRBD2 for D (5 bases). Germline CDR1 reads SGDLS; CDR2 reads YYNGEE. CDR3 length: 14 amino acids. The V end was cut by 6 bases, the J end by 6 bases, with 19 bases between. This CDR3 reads CASNPDPGFREQYF. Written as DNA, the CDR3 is TGTGCCAGCAACCCCGATCCGGGGTTTCGCGAGCAGTACTTC.

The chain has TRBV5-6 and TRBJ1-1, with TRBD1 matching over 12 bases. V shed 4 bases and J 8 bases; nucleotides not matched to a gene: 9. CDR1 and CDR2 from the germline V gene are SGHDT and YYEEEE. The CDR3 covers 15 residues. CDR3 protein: CASSGTGTGGREAFF. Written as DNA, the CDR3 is TGTGCCAGCAGCGGTACCGGGACAGGGGGCCGGGAAGCTTTCTTT. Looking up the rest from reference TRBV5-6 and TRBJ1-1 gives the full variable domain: DAGVTQSPTHLIKTRGQQVTLRCSPKSGHDTVSWYQQALGQGPQFIFQYYEEEERQRGNFPDRFSGHQFPNYSSELNVNALLLGDSALYLCASSGTGTGGREAFFGQGTRLTVV.

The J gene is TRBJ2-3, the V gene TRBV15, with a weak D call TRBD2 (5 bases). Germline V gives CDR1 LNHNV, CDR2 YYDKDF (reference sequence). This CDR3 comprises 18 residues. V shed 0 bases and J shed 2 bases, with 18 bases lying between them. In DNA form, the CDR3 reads TGTGCCACCAGCAGAGATCTCCTTACGGTGGGAGCCACAGATACGCAGTATTTT. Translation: CATSRDLLTVGATDTQYF. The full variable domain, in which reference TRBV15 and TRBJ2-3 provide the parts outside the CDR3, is DAMVIQNPRYQVTQFGKPVTLSCSQTLNHNVMYWYQQKSSQAPKLLFHYYDKDFNNEADTPDNFQSRRPNTSFCFLDIRSPGLGDTAMYLCATSRDLLTVGATDTQYFGPGTRLTVL.

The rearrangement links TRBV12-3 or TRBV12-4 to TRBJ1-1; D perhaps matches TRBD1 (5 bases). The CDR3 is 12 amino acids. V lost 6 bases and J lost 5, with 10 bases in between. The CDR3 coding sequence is TGTGCCAGCAGGGTCCAGGGTACTGAAGCTTTCTTT. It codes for CASRVQGTEAFF.

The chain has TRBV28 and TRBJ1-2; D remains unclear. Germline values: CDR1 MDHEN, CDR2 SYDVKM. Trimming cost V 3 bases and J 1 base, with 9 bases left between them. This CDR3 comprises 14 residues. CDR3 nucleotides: TGTGCCAGCAGTTTGTCGCAGCTTAACTATGGCTACACCTTC. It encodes CASSLSQLNYGYTF.

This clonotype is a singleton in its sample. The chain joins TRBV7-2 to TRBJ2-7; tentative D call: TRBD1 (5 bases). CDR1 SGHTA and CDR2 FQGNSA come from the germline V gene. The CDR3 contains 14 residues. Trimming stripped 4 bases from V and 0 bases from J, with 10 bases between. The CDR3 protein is CASSSPQGSYEQYF. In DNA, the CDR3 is TGTGCCAGCAGCTCACCCCAGGGCTCCTACGAGCAGTACTTC.

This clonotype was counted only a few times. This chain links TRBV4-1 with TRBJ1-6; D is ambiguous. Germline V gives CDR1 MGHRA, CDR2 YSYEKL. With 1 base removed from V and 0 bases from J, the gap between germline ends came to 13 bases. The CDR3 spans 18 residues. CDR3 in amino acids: CASSQAEPPSSYNSPLHF. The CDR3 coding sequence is TGCGCCAGCAGCCAAGCGGAACCGCCGAGCTCCTATAATTCACCCCTCCACTTT.

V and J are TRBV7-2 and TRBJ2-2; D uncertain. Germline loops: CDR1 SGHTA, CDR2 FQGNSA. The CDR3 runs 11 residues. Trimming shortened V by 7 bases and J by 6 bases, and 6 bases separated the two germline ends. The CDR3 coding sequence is TGTGCCAGCACCGTCTCCGGGGAGCTGTTTTTT. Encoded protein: CASTVSGELFF.

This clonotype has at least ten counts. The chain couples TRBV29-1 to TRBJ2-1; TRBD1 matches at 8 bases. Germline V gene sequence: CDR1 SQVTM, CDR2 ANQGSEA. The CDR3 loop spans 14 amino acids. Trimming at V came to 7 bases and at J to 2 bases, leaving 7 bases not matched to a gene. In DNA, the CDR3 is TGCAGCGCCCAGACAGGGGATACCTACAATGAGCAGTTCTTC. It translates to CSAQTGDTYNEQFF.

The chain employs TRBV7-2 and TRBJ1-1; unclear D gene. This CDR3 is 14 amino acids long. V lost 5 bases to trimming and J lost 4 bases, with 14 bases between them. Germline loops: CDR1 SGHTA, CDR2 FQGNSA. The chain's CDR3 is CASSPPWAGTEAFF. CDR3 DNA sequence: TGTGCCAGCAGCCCCCCCTGGGCGGGCACTGAAGCTTTCTTT.

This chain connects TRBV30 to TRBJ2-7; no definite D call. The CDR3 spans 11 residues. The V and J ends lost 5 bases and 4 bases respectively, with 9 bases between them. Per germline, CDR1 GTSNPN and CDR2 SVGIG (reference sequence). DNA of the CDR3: TGTGCCTGGCAGACGCTTTACGAGCAGTACTTC. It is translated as CAWQTLYEQYF.

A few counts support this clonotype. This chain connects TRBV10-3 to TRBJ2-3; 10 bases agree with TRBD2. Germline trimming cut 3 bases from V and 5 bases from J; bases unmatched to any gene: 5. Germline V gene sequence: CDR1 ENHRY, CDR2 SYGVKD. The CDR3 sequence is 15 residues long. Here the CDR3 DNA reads TGTGCCATCAGTGATCCAGCGGGAGGGGAAGATACGCAGTATTTT. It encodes CAISDPAGGEDTQYF.

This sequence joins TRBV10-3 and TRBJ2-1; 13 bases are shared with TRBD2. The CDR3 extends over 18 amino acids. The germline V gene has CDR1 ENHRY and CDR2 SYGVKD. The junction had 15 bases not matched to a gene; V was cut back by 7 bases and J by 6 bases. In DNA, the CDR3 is TGTGCCATCAAACGGTCCGGGACTAGCGGGGTTCCCTCCAATGAGCAGTTCTTC. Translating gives CAIKRSGTSGVPSNEQFF.

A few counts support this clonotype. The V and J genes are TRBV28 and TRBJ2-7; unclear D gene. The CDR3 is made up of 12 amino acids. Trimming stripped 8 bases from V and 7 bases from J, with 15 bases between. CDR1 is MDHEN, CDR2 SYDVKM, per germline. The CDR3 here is CASGSIGWEQYF. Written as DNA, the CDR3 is TGTGCCAGCGGTTCAATTGGGTGGGAGCAGTACTTC.

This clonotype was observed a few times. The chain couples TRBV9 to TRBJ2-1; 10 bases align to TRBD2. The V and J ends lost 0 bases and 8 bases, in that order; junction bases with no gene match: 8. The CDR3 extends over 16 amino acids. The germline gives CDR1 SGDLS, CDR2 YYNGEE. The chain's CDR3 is CASSVAHTSGKDEQFF. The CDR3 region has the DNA TGTGCCAGCAGCGTAGCTCACACTAGCGGGAAAGATGAGCAGTTCTTC.

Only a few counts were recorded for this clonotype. The CDR3 region is CASRTGTLTQPQHF. The CDR3 DNA reads TGTGCCAGCAGGACCGGGACACTCACTCAGCCCCAGCATTTT. The chain is built from TRBV5-8 and TRBJ1-5; weak D call: TRBD1 (6 bases). V lost 5 bases and J lost 6, with 15 bases in between. The CDR3 covers 14 residues. In germline, CDR1 is SGHTS, CDR2 YDEGEE.

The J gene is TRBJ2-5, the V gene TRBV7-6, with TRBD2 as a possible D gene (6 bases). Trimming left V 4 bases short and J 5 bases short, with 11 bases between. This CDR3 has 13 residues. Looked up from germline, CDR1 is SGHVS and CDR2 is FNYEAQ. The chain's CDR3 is CASSWGRQETQYF. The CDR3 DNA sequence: TGTGCCAGCAGCTGGGGGAGGCAGGAGACCCAGTACTTC. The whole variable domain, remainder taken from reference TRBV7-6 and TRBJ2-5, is GAGVSQSPRYKVTKRGQDVALRCDPISGHVSLYWYRQALGQGPEFLTYFNYEAQQDKSGLPNDRFSAERPEGSISTLTIQRTEQRDSAMYRCASSWGRQETQYFGPGTRLLVL.

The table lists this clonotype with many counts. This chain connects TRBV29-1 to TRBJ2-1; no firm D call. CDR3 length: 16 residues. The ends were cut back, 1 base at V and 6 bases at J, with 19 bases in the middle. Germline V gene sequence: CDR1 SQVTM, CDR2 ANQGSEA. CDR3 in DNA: TGCAGCGTTGAAGTGTTGAGGTTAGGGCTCAGCAATGAGCAGTTCTTC. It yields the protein CSVEVLRLGLSNEQFF.